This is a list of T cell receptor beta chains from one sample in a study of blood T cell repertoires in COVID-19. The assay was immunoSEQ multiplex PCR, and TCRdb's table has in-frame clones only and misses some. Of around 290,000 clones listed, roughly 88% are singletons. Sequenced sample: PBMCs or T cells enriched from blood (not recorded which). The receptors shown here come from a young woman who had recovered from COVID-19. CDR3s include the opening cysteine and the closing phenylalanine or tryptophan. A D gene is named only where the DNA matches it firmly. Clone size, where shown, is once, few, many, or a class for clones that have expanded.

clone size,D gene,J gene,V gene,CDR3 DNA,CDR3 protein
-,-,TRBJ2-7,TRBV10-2,TGCGCCAGCAGTCCAGAATACGAGCAGTACTTC,CASSPEYEQYF
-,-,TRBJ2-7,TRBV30,TGTGCCTGGAGCGGGTATACCTACGAGCAGTACTTC,CAWSGYTYEQYF
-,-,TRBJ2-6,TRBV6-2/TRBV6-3,TGTGCCAGCAGTTACTCAGGTCGGAGCTCTGGGGCCAACGTCCTGACTTTC,CASSYSGRSSGANVLTF
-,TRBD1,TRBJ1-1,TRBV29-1,TGCAGCGCACACAGGGGTAGGACTGAAGCTTTCTTT,CSAHRGRTEAFF
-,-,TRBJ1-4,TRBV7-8,TGTGCCAGCAGCTTAGCCATAGTAGCGGAACTAAATGAAAAACTGTTTTTT,CASSLAIVAELNEKLFF
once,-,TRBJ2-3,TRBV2,TGTGCCAGCAGTGAATGGCGCGGGAGCACAGATACGCAGTATTTT,CASSEWRGSTDTQYF
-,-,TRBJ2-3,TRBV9,TGTGCCAGCAGCTCACAGGTAGATACGCAGTATTTT,CASSSQVDTQYF
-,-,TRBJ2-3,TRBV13,TGTGCCAGCAGCCTCGCCACCGGCAGAGCGGATACGCAGTATTTT,CASSLATGRADTQYF
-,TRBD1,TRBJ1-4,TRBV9,TGTGCCAGCAACTTGGGACAGGCTAATGAAAAACTGTTTTTT,CASNLGQANEKLFF
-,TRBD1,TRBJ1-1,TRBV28,TGTGCCAGCAGCCTGGACAGGGCGAACACTGAAGCTTTCTTT,CASSLDRANTEAFF
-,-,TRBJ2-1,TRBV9,TGTGCCAGCAGCCCCTATAGAGCTTCCTACAATGAGCAGTTCTTC,CASSPYRASYNEQFF
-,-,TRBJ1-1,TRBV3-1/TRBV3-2,TGTGCCAGCAGCCAGCTGGGAGTAGGAACTGAAGCTTTCTTT,CASSQLGVGTEAFF
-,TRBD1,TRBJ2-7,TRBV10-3,TGTGCCGTAGGCCGGGACAGGGGTCCCTACGAGCAGTACTTC,CAVGRDRGPYEQYF
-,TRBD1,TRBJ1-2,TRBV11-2,TGTGCCAGCAGCTCCCTAAGGCGGACAGGGGAAAACTATGGCTACACCTTC,CASSSLRRTGENYGYTF
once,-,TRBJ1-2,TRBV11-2,TGTGCCAGCAGCTTAGTCCCAGGGGTTGGCTACACCTTC,CASSLVPGVGYTF
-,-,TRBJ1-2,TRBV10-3,TGTGCCATCAGTGAGCGAGGAGACAGGAGCTATGGCTACACCTTC,CAISERGDRSYGYTF
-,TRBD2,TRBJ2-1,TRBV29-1,TGCAGCGTTGAGCCACGGGAGGTAGAGATGCAGTTCTTC,CSVEPREVEMQFF
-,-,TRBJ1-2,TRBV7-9,TGTGCCAGCACCCAATGGGGGGGGGACGTTACTAGTGGCTACACCTTC,CASTQWGGDVTSGYTF
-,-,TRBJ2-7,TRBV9,TGTGCCAGCGCGGAGGCTGGGTTGAGCGAGCAGTACTTC,CASAEAGLSEQYF
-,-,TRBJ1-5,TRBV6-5,TGTGCCAGCAGTCCGGAAGGGGTGAGGAATCAGCCCCAGCATTTT,CASSPEGVRNQPQHF
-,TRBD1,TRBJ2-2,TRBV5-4,TGTGCCAGCAGCTTTGGACAGGGGTTGACCGGGGAGCTGTTTTTT,CASSFGQGLTGELFF
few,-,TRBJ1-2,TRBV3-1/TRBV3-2,TGTGCCAGCAGCCAATTAGAGTCTAACTATGGCTACACCTTC,CASSQLESNYGYTF
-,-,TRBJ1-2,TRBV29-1,TGCAGCGTCTTTTCCGGGACTCCTAACTATGGCTACACCTTC,CSVFSGTPNYGYTF
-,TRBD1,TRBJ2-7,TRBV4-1,TGCGCCAGCAGCCAAGACATACCCCTCAGAGGGACAGTAAGGGCCTACGAGCAGTACTTC,CASSQDIPLRGTVRAYEQYF
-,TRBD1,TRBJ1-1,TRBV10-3,TGTGCCATACGGACAGGGATGAACACTGAAGCTTTCTTT,CAIRTGMNTEAFF
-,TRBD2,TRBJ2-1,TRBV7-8,TGTGCCAGCAGCTTAGTCCTAGCGGGGGGGGCGATTTACAATGAGCAGTTCTTC,CASSLVLAGGAIYNEQFF
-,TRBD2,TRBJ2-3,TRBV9,TGTGCCAGCAGCGTAGCTCGGGGGGGAGATACGCAGTATTTT,CASSVARGGDTQYF
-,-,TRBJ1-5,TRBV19,TGTGCTAGCCTCAAGCGGGGCGTAAATAGCAATCAGCCCCAGCATTTT,CASLKRGVNSNQPQHF
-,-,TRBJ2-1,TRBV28,TGTGCCAGCAGTTTGGAGGCATACGCTGAAAACCGCTACAATGAGCAGTTCTTC,CASSLEAYAENRYNEQFF
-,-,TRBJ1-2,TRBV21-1,TGTGCCAGCAGCAAAGTCTCAACTGGGGCAGGCTATGGCTACACCTTC,CASSKVSTGAGYGYTF
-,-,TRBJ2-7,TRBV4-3,TGCGCCAGCAGCGCGCTCGAAGGAGAGGGCTACGAGCAGTACTTC,CASSALEGEGYEQYF
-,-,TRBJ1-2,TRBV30,TGTGCCTGGAGTGGGTTCCCGCTCAGCTATGGCTACACCTTC,CAWSGFPLSYGYTF
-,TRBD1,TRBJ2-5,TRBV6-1,TGTGCCAGCAGTGAATTCAAGGGGGCGCCGGGAGAGACCCAGTACTTC,CASSEFKGAPGETQYF
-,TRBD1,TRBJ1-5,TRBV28,TGTGCCAGCAGTCCTCTCTCCGGGACAGGTCTATATAGCAATCAGCCCCAGCATTTT,CASSPLSGTGLYSNQPQHF
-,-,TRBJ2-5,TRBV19,TGTGCCAGTAGAGCGGGCGAGTGGTTTGAGACCCAGTACTTC,CASRAGEWFETQYF
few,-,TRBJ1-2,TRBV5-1,TGCGCCAGCAGCTCAGTAGGGGCTAACTATGGCTACACCTTC,CASSSVGANYGYTF
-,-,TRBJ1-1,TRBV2,TGTGCCAGCAGCGTATTTTTCACTGAAGCTTTCTTT,CASSVFFTEAFF
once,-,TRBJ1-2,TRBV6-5,TGTGCCAGCAGTTGGGGGCCCGGGGATGGCTACACCTTC,CASSWGPGDGYTF
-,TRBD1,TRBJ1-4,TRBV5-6,TGTGCCAGCAGCACCCGGACAGGGTTGATGGTAGCTAATGAAAAACTGTTTTTT,CASSTRTGLMVANEKLFF
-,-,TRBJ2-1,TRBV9,TGTGCCAGCAGCGTAGTTGACTTCAATGAGCAGTTCTTC,CASSVVDFNEQFF
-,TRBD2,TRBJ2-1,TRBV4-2,TGTGCCAGCAGGTACGGACTAGCCGACAATGAGCAGTTCTTC,CASRYGLADNEQFF
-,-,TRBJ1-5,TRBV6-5,TGTGCCAGCAGAATAACCGACAGGATAGGTCAGCCCCAGCATTTT,CASRITDRIGQPQHF
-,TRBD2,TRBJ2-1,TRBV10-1,TGCGCCAGCAGTGAGCGTGGTAGCGGGAGCAATGAGCAGTTCTTC,CASSERGSGSNEQFF
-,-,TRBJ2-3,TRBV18,TGTGCCAGCTCACCACTCAACAGATTCCCAGATACGCAGTATTTT,CASSPLNRFPDTQYF
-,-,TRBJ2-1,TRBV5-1,TGCGCCAGCAGCTATGGAGGCTCCTACAATGAGCAGTTCTTC,CASSYGGSYNEQFF
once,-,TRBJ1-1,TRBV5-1,TGCGCCAGCAGCCTCTCGGGGGTACCGAACACTGAAGCTTTCTTT,CASSLSGVPNTEAFF
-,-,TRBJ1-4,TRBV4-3,TGCGCCAGCAGCCAAGAGGTTTATCCAGAATCTAATGAAAAACTGTTTTTT,CASSQEVYPESNEKLFF
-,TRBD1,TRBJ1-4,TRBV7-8,TGTGCCAGCAGCTTGGACAGGGCAGAAAAACTGTTTTTT,CASSLDRAEKLFF